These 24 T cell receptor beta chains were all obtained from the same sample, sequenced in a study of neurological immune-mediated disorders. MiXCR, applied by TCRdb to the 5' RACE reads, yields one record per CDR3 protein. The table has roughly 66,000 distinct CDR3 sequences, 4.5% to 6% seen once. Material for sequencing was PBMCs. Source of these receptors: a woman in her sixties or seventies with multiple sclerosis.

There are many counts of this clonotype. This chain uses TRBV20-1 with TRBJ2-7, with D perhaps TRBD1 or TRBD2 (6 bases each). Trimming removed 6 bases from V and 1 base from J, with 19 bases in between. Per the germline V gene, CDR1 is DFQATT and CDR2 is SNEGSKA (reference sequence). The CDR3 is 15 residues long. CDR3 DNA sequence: TGCAGTGCCCGGGGGCCGGGACCCAATTCCTACGAGCAGTACTTC. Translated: CSARGPGPNSYEQYF.

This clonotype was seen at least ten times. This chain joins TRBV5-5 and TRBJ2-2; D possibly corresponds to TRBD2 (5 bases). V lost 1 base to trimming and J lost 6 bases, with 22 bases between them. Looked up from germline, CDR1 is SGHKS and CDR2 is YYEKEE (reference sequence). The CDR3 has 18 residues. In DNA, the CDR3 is TGTGCCAGCAGCTTGATCATTTCTGGACGGCGGGTAGCCGGGGAGCTGTTTTTT. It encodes CASSLIISGRRVAGELFF.

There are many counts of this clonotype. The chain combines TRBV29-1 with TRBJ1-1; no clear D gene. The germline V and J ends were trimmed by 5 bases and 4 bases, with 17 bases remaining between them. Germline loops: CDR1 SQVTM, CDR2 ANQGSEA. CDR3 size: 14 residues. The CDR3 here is CSVPSLTGGTEAFF. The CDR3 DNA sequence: TGCAGCGTTCCCTCCTTGACGGGAGGCACTGAAGCTTTCTTT.

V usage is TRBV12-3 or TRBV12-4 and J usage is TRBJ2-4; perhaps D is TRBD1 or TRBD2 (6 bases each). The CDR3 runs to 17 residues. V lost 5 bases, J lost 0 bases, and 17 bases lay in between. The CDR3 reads CASSPHPGEVAKNIQYF. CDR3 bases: TGTGCCAGCAGTCCACATCCAGGGGAGGTAGCCAAAAACATTCAGTACTTC.

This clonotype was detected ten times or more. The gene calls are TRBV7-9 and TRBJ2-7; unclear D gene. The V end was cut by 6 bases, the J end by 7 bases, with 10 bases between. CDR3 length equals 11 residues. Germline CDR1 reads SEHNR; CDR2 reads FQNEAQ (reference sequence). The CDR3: CASSFYEEQYF. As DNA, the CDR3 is TGTGCCAGCAGTTTCTATGAGGAGCAGTACTTC.

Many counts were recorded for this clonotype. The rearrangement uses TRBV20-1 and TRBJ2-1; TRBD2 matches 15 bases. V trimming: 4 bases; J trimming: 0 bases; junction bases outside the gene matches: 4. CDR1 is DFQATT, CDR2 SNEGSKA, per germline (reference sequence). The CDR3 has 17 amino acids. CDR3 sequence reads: CSAIGTSGRISYNEQFF. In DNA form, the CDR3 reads TGCAGTGCTATCGGGACTAGCGGGAGGATCTCCTACAATGAGCAGTTCTTC.

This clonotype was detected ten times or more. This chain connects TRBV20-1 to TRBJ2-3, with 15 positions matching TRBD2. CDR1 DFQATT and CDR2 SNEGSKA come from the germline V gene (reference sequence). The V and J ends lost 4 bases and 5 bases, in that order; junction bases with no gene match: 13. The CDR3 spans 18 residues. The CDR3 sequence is CSATPPGLAGGVRDTQYF. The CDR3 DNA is TGCAGTGCTACTCCCCCGGGACTAGCGGGAGGCGTGAGAGATACGCAGTATTTT.

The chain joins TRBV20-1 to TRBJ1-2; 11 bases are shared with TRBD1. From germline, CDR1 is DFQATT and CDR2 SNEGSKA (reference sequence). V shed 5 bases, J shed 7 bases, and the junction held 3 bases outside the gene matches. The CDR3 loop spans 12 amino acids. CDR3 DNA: TGCAGTGCTGGACAGGGGGCTGGTGGCTACACCTTC. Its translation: CSAGQGAGGYTF.

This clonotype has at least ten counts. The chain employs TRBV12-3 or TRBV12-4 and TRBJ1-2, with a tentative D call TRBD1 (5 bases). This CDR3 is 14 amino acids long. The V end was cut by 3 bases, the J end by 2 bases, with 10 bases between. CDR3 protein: CASSFEQENYGYTF. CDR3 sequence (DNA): TGTGCCAGCAGTTTCGAACAGGAGAACTATGGCTACACCTTC.

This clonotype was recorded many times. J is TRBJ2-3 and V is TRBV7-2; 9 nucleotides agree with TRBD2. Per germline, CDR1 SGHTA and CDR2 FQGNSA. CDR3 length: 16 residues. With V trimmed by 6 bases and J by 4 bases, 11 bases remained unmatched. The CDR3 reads CASRPFPGLAADTQYF. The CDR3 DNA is TGTGCCAGCAGGCCTTTCCCGGGACTAGCAGCAGATACGCAGTATTTT.

CDR3 bases: TGCAGTGGGGTGGACAGGGGGCGATCCTCAGAGCAGTACTTC. Translation gives CSGVDRGRSSEQYF. V gene TRBV20-1 combines with J gene TRBJ2-7; TRBD1 matches 11 bases. Germline values: CDR1 DFQATT, CDR2 SNEGSKA (reference sequence). The CDR3 is 14 amino acids. After removal of 7 bases from V and 7 bases from J, the junction contained 12 bases not matched to a gene.

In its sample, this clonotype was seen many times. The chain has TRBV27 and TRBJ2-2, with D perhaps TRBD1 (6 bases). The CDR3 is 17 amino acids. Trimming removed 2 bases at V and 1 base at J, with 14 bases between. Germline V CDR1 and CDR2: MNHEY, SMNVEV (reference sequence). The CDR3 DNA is TGTGCCAGCAGTTTACTTTCGATGGACAGGAACACCGGGGAGCTGTTTTTT. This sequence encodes CASSLLSMDRNTGELFF.

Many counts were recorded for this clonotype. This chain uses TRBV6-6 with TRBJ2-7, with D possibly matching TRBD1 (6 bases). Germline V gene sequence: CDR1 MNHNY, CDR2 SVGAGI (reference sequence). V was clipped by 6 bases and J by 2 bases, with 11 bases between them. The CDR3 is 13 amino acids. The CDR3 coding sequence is TGTGCCAGCAGCGAGGGACACCCCTACGAGCAGTACTTC. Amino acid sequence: CASSEGHPYEQYF.

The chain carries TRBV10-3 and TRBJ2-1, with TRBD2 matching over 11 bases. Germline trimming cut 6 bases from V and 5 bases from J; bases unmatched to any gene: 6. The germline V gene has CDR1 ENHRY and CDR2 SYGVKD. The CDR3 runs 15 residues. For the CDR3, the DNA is TGTGCCATCAGCCCCGGGACTAGCGGAGACAATGAGCAGTTCTTC. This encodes CAISPGTSGDNEQFF.

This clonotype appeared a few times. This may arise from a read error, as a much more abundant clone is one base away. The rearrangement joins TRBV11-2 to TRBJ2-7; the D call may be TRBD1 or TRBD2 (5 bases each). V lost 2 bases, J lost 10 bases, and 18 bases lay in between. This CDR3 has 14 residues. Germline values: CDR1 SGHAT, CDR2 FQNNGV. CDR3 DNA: TGTGCCAGCAGCTTAATCACGGGACGGTTGGAACAGTACTTC. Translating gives CASSLITGRLEQYF. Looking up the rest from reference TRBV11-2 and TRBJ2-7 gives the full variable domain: EAGVAQSPRYKIIEKRQSVAFWCNPISGHATLYWYQQILGQGPKLLIQFQNNGVVDDSQLPKDRFSAERLKGVDSTLKIQPAKLEDSAVYLCASSLITGRLEQYFGPGTRLTVT.

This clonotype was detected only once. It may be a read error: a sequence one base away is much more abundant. The CDR3 protein is CASRQMGRTDTQYF. As DNA, the CDR3 is TGTGCCAGCCGACAGATGGGACGCACAGATACGCAGTATTTT. J is TRBJ2-3 and V is TRBV6-5; D possibly uses TRBD1 or TRBD2 (5 bases each). The CDR3 consists of 14 residues. V was trimmed by 8 bases and J by 1 base, leaving 13 bases between them. Germline V gene lookup returns CDR1 MNHEY and CDR2 SVGAGI.

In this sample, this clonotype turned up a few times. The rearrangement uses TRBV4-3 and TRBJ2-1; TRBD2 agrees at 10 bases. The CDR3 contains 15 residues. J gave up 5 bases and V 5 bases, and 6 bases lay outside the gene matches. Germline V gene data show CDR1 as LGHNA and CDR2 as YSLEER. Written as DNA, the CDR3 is TGCGCCAGCAGCACTCTAGCGGGAGCAGACAATGAGCAGTTCTTC. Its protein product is CASSTLAGADNEQFF.

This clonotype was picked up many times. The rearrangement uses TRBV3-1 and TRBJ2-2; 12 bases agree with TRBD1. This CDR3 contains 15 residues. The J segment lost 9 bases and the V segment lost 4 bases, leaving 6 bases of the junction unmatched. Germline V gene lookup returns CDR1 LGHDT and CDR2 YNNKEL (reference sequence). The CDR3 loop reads CASSRDRGRDWELFF. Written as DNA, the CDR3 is TGTGCCAGCAGCCGGGACAGGGGGCGCGATTGGGAGCTGTTTTTT.

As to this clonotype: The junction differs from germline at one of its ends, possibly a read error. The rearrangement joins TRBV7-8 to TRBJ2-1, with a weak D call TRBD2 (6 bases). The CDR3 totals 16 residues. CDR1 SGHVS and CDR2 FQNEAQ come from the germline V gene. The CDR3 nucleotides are TGTGCCAGCAGCCTACCGGGACTCCAAGCAGTCGATGAGCGGTTCTTC. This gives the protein CASSLPGLQAVDERFF.

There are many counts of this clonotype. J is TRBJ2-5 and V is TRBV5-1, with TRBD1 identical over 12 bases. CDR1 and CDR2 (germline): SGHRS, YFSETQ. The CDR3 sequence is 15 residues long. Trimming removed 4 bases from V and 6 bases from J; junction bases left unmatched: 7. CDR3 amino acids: CASSLGQGAEKTQYF. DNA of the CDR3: TGCGCCAGCAGCCTGGGACAGGGGGCAGAAAAGACCCAGTACTTC.

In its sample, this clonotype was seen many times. In nucleotides, the CDR3 is TGCAGCGCACATAGTGGGATCGGGGATACGCAGTATTTT. It yields the protein CSAHSGIGDTQYF. The chain is built from TRBV29-1 and TRBJ2-3; D remains unclear. CDR1 and CDR2 from the germline V gene are SQVTM and ANQGSEA. CDR3 length: 13 amino acids. Between the trimmed V and J ends, which lost 7 bases and 6 bases, there was a span of 17 bases.

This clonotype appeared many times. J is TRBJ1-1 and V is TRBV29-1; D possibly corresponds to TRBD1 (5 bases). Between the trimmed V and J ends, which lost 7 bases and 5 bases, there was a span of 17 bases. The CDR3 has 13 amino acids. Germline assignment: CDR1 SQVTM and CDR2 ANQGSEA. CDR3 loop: CSARAGSRTEAFF. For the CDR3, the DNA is TGCAGCGCGCGGGCAGGGTCGAGAACTGAAGCTTTCTTT.

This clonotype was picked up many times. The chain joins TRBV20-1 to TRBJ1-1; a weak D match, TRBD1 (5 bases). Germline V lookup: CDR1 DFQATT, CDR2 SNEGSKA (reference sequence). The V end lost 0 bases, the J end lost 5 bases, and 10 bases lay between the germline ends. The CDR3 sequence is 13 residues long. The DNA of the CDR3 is TGCAGTGCTAGAGATCAAGGGGATACTGAAGCTTTCTTT. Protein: CSARDQGDTEAFF.

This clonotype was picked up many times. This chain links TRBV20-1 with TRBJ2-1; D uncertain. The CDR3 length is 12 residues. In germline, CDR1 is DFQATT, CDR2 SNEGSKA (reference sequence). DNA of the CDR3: TGCAGCGCCTATGAGTTCTACAATGAGCAGTTCTTC. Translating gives CSAYEFYNEQFF.